The present T cell receptor (beta chain) was sequenced within a study of CD8+CD57+ T cells in acquired aplastic anemia. This clonotype was seen many times. The antigen is not known. V gave up 6 bases and J gave up 0 bases; unmatched junction bases: 8. Germline-derived CDR1 and CDR2 are DFQATT and SNEGSKA (reference sequence). The CDR3 is 14 residues long. The TCR beta profiling, which covered VDJ combination and CDR3 sequence, was carried out using genomic DNA as the template. Via MiXCR, TCRdb re-called the reads, giving one row per CDR3 protein. The sample has around 180,000 distinct CDR3 sequences; less than 65% are singletons. Study-level points and caveats: Significance was not reached for CD8+ Simpson's diversity between patients and controls. The same twenty-nine CD8+ CDR3 sequences occurred in patients and in controls.

This sequence was found in a human donor with severe aplastic anemia or a healthy control (not recorded which). Sequencing used sorted CD4+, CD8+, or CD8+CD57+ T cells (not recorded which) from PBMCs. The chain couples TRBV20-1 to TRBJ2-7; 7 bases map to TRBD1. The CDR3 coding sequence is TGCAGTGCCCCTCAGGGGGAGATCTCCTACGAGCAGTACTTC. Translation gives CSAPQGEISYEQYF.